This T cell receptor beta chain is drawn from a study of cytomegalovirus exposure and HLA in healthy donors. The germline V gene encodes CDR1 WSHSY and CDR2 SAAADI. The length of the CDR3 is 16 residues. J lost 6 bases, V lost 0 bases, and 7 bases had no gene match. Generated by immunoSEQ multiplex PCR, the TCRdb table keeps only in-frame clones and is missing some. The sample lists 250,000 to 300,000 clones; 90% were seen once. Study-level points and caveats: Researchers catalogued about 160 TCR beta chains as cytomegalovirus-associated.

As concerns this clone: Its cognate antigen is unknown.

From the 120-subject validation cohort, which was separate from the approximately 670-subject first cohort, the donors were drawn. This sequence was found in a woman between 18 and 30 years old in good health and CMV-seronegative. The rearrangement joins TRBV10-2 to TRBJ2-7, with 11 bases that match TRBD2. Sequenced sample: PBMCs. CDR3 sequence (DNA): TGCGCCAGCAGTGAGTCCTGGGCTAGCGGGGGGTTCGAGCAGTACTTC. This gives the protein CASSESWASGGFEQYF.